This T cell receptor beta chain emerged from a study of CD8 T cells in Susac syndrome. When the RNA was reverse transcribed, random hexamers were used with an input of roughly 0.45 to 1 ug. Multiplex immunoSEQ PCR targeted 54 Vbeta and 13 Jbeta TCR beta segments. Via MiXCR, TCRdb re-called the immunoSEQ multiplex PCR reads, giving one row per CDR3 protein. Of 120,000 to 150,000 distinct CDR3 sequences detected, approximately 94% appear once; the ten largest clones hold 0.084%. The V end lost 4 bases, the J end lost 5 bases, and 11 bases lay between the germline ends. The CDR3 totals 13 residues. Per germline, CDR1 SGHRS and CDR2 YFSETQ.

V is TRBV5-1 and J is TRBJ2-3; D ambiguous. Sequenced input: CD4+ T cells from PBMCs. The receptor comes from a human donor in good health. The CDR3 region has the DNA TGCGCCAGCAGCCATGATGAAAGAGATACGCAGTATTTT. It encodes CASSHDERDTQYF. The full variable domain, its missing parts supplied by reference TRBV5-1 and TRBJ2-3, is KAGVTQTPRYLIKTRGQQVTLSCSPISGHRSVSWYQQTPGQGLQFLFEYFSETQRNKGNFPGRFSGRQFSNSRSEMNVSTLELGDSALYLCASSHDERDTQYFGPGTRLTVL.